The 2 T cell receptor beta chains below all came from one sample that was sequenced in a study of vaccination and CD4 T cells after COVID-19. For these TCRs, the target antigens are not known. Regarding time point: late sampling 161 to 241 days after vaccination in a few convalescent patients. The treatment is: roughly 10-day PBMC culture with coronavirus spike peptide pools or control peptides (ViraFEST assay). The study sequenced cultured CD4+ T cell DNA using the Oncomine TCR Beta short-read assay. TCRdb processed the PCR reads anew with MiXCR; each CDR3 protein has one entry. The sample holds more than 15,000 distinct CDR3 sequences, approximately 50% seen once. Sequenced material: CD4+ T cells from blood, cultured in vitro, taken about 7 months after SARS-CoV-2 vaccination. The receptors were gathered from a human donor who had recovered from COVID-19.

The V and J genes are TRBV20-1 and TRBJ1-5; 8 bases match TRBD1. The length of the CDR3 is 11 residues. The junction had 7 bases not matched to a gene; V was cut back by 6 bases and J by 12 bases. Germline CDR1 DFQATT, CDR2 SNEGSKA (reference sequence). CDR3 sequence reads: CSAVDREFQHF. As DNA, the CDR3 is TGCAGTGCGGTGGACAGGGAGTTCCAGCATTTT.

This clonotype was picked up a small number of times. The rearrangement links TRBV2 to TRBJ2-3; D gene uncertain. Trimming pared 5 bases from V and 3 bases from J, leaving 6 bases between. The CDR3 covers 12 residues. Germline assignment: CDR1 SNHLY and CDR2 FYNNEI. CDR3 nucleotide sequence: TGTGCCAGCAGTCCAAATACAGATACGCAGTATTTT. Translating gives CASSPNTDTQYF.